This T cell receptor (beta chain) was sequenced during a study of cytomegalovirus exposure and HLA in healthy donors. Across the whole study: Findings of an earlier analysis included roughly 120 million unique TCR beta sequences from roughly 190 million T cells. Whole-study results and caveats: Clonal expansion, a later analysis showed, was greater in HLA-associated TCR beta chains than in equally common others. Cytomegalovirus-associated status was assigned to more than 150 TCR beta chains. Earlier analysis looked at TCR beta V segments, and most were productive about 90% or about 30% of the time.

V was cut by 6 bases and J by 2 bases, with 10 bases left in between. The CDR3 contains 13 residues. Germline values: CDR1 MDHEN, CDR2 SYDVKM. Worth noting for this clone: Its antigen is unknown.

Researchers ran the PCR with 60 Vbeta and 13 Jbeta primers. Sequencing was performed with immunoSEQ multiplex PCR; in TCRdb, only in-frame clones are kept and a portion is missing. The listing contains 20,000 to 25,000 clones. The chain combines TRBV28 with TRBJ1-2; D is unresolved. The sample consisted of PBMCs. This sequence originates from a male donor in good health and CMV-seropositive. CDR3 nucleotide sequence: TGTGCCAGCAGCCCACAACGCAACTATGGCTACACCTTC. As protein: CASSPQRNYGYTF.